The 13 T cell receptor beta chains reported below all come from one sample, sequenced in a study of cytomegalovirus exposure and HLA in healthy donors. Produced via immunoSEQ multiplex PCR; TCRdb's table is partial and in-frame only. The table records 150,000 to 200,000 clones, roughly 80% of them present only once. The sequenced sample was PBMCs. All receptors come from a man younger than 40 in good health and CMV-seropositive.

This clone was counted at least ten times. The chain has TRBV5-4 and TRBJ2-1; 9 bases are a match to TRBD2. Germline lookup yields CDR1 SGHNT and CDR2 YYREEE (reference sequence). After removal of 3 bases from V and 2 bases from J, the junction contained 3 bases not matched to a gene. The CDR3 spans 15 residues. The DNA for the CDR3 is TGTGCCAGCAGCTCTGCGGGGGGGCCCTACAATGAGCAGTTCTTC. This translates into CASSSAGGPYNEQFF.

The chain joins TRBV20-1 to TRBJ2-2; no definite D call. The V end was cut by 3 bases, the J end by 8 bases, with 7 bases between. The CDR3 spans 11 residues. Germline CDR1 and CDR2: DFQATT and SNEGSKA (reference sequence). CDR3 region: CSARSPGELFF. The CDR3 nucleotides read TGCAGTGCTAGGAGTCCTGGGGAGCTGTTTTTT.

CDR3 DNA: TGTGCCAGCAGTTGGACTAGCGGGAGCCCCGACCGGGAGACCCAGTACTTC. It yields the protein CASSWTSGSPDRETQYF. The rearrangement joins TRBV7-8 to TRBJ2-5; 13 bases fit TRBD2. Germline CDR1 and CDR2: SGHVS and FQNEAQ. There are 17 residues in the CDR3. The V and J ends lost 6 bases and 5 bases, in that order; junction bases with no gene match: 12.

The chain is built from TRBV7-9 and TRBJ1-2; D is undetermined. The CDR3 consists of 14 residues. The germline CDR1 and CDR2 sequences are SEHNR and FQNEAQ (reference sequence). The ends were cut back, 4 bases at V and 3 bases at J, with 12 bases in the middle. This CDR3 is CASSSAAGHYGYTF. DNA of the CDR3: TGTGCCAGCAGCTCTGCCGCTGGGCACTATGGCTACACCTTC. Looking up the rest from reference TRBV7-9 and TRBJ1-2 gives the full variable domain: DTGVSQNPRHKITKRGQNVTFRCDPISEHNRLYWYRQTLGQGPEFLTYFQNEAQLEKSRLLSDRFSAERPKGSFSTLEIQRTEQGDSAMYLCASSSAAGHYGYTFGSGTRLTVV.

This rearrangement joins TRBV7-2 to TRBJ2-3; 13 bases agree with TRBD2. Germline CDR1 reads SGHTA; CDR2 reads FQGNSA. V lost 8 bases to trimming and J lost 6 bases; unmatched junction nucleotides: 8. This CDR3 has 15 amino acids. The CDR3 loop is CASSGTSGVGDTQYF. CDR3 bases: TGTGCCAGCTCTGGGACTAGCGGGGTTGGGGATACGCAGTATTTT.

This chain joins TRBV6-5 and TRBJ1-5, with D unresolved. Trimming removed 7 bases at V and 3 bases at J, with 7 bases between. The CDR3 contains 12 residues. CDR1 is MNHEY, CDR2 SVGAGI, per germline. Written as DNA, the CDR3 is TGTGCCAGCACCAGATCCAATCAGCCCCAGCATTTT. Translating it yields CASTRSNQPQHF.

This sequence joins TRBV7-6 and TRBJ1-5; the D gene is possibly TRBD1 (5 bases). The CDR3 totals 14 residues. Deletions cut 1 base from V and 6 bases from J, with 10 bases between. Per the germline V gene, CDR1 is SGHVS and CDR2 is FNYEAQ. The CDR3 spells CASSLGFGGQPQHF. The CDR3, as DNA: TGTGCCAGCAGCTTAGGATTCGGGGGTCAGCCCCAGCATTTT.

This chain joins TRBV6-1 and TRBJ1-1; D is undetermined. Germline V gives CDR1 MNHNS, CDR2 SASEGT. The CDR3 has 13 amino acids. Trimming cost V 3 bases and J 6 bases, with 11 bases left between them. CDR3 amino acids: CASSETLGAEAFF. The DNA of the CDR3 is TGTGCCAGCAGTGAGACCTTGGGAGCTGAAGCTTTCTTT.

The chain has TRBV5-1 and TRBJ2-2; TRBD2 matches 7 bases. CDR3 length equals 14 residues. Germline CDR1 and CDR2: SGHRS and YFSETQ. V trimming: 3 bases; J trimming: 3 bases; junction bases outside the gene matches: 2. CDR3 in DNA: TGCGCCAGCAGCTGGGCGGGGGACACCGGGGAGCTGTTTTTT. This codes for CASSWAGDTGELFF. Full variable domain (remainder filled in from reference TRBV5-1 and TRBJ2-2): KAGVTQTPRYLIKTRGQQVTLSCSPISGHRSVSWYQQTPGQGLQFLFEYFSETQRNKGNFPGRFSGRQFSNSRSEMNVSTLELGDSALYLCASSWAGDTGELFFGEGSRLTVL.

The chain recombines TRBV6-6 with TRBJ2-7; D may be TRBD1 (6 bases). The CDR3 length is 15 residues. Trimming stripped 7 bases from V and 1 base from J, with 17 bases between. Per germline, CDR1 MNHNY and CDR2 SVGAGI (reference sequence). The CDR3 DNA reads as TGTGCCAGCACCTTAGACTGGACAGTTTCCTACGAGCAGTACTTC. Translated: CASTLDWTVSYEQYF.

This chain links TRBV7-9 with TRBJ1-4, with 7 bases that match TRBD1. This CDR3 contains 15 residues. Per germline, CDR1 SEHNR and CDR2 FQNEAQ (reference sequence). Trimming took 1 base from V and 8 from J; bases not matched to a gene: 7. The CDR3 loop reads CASSLVAQQGEKLFF. The DNA for the CDR3 is TGTGCCAGCAGCTTAGTGGCTCAACAGGGGGAAAAACTGTTTTTT.

The chain recombines TRBV5-6 with TRBJ1-3; D is possibly TRBD1 (6 bases). CDR3 size: 15 residues. CDR1 and CDR2 from the germline V gene are SGHDT and YYEEEE. The germline V and J ends were trimmed by 4 bases and 4 bases, with 15 bases remaining between them. CDR3 loop: CASSDRRGSGNTIYF. CDR3 DNA sequence: TGTGCCAGCAGCGACCGCAGGGGTTCGGGAAACACCATATATTTT.

The gene calls are TRBV19 and TRBJ2-7; 11 nucleotides align to TRBD1. CDR3 length: 15 amino acids. Germline values: CDR1 LNHDA, CDR2 SQIVND (reference sequence). Germline trimming cut 5 bases from V and 4 bases from J; bases unmatched to any gene: 7. The DNA for the CDR3 is TGTGCCAGTAGTCGATACGGGACAGGGGGTTACGAGCAGTACTTC. It codes for CASSRYGTGGYEQYF.